This entry lists 4 T cell receptor beta chains sequenced from one sample in a study of blood T cell repertoires in COVID-19. Using immunoSEQ multiplex PCR, the repertoire was profiled, and TCRdb retains in-frame clones only, with some absent. Of around 300,000 clones in the sample, nearly 90% were seen once. Sequenced: peripheral blood. The receptors here all came from a middle-aged woman with COVID-19, enrolled during active disease.

The chain couples TRBV7-9 to TRBJ2-3; possible D gene TRBD2, 5 bases. The CDR3 is made up of 15 amino acids. Trimming removed 7 bases at V and 4 bases at J, with 18 bases between. From germline, CDR1 is SEHNR and CDR2 FQNEAQ (reference sequence). The DNA of the CDR3 is TGTGCCAGCATCCAGCCGGGAAGTTTGGCAGATACGCAGTATTTT. Its translation is CASIQPGSLADTQYF.

V gene TRBV20-1 combines with J gene TRBJ2-2; 13 positions agree with TRBD2. The V and J ends lost 3 bases and 7 bases, in that order; junction bases with no gene match: 14. There are 18 residues in the CDR3. The germline V gene has CDR1 DFQATT and CDR2 SNEGSKA (reference sequence). As DNA, the CDR3 is TGCAGTGCTAGTAATCCCACTAGCGGGAGGGCCCGTAGCGGGGAGCTGTTTTTT. It codes for CSASNPTSGRARSGELFF.

The genes are TRBV7-8 and TRBJ2-1; 9 bases are shared with TRBD2. This CDR3 comprises 15 residues. J lost 6 bases, V lost 6 bases, and 9 bases had no gene match. Germline loops: CDR1 SGHVS, CDR2 FQNEAQ. The CDR3 region has the DNA TGTGCCAGCAGTCCGCTGGCGGGAGGGCCCAATGAGCAGTTCTTC. This sequence encodes CASSPLAGGPNEQFF.

The chain has TRBV4-1 and TRBJ2-5, with D possibly TRBD2 on 6 matching bases. The CDR3 length is 16 residues. V dropped 1 base and J dropped 1 base, with 13 bases sitting between them. Germline V gene sequence: CDR1 MGHRA, CDR2 YSYEKL. The CDR3 sequence is CASSQARSSAQETQYF. CDR3 bases: TGCGCCAGCAGCCAAGCCAGGTCTAGCGCCCAAGAGACCCAGTACTTC.